Reported below is one T cell receptor (beta chain). The entry originates in a study of blood T cell repertoires in COVID-19. As for the study in general: Collection of acute and convalescent COVID-19 samples took place in the United States, Italy and Spain.

Sequencing used immunoSEQ multiplex PCR; TCRdb keeps in-frame clones, though not all of them. The sample gives a few hundred thousand clones, about nine tenths of which show up once; just over 1% is in the top ten. Within 2 weeks before study entry, exposed participants met a COVID-19 case. The V gene lost 4 bases and the J gene lost 2 bases, with 8 bases spanning the gap. CDR1 is KGHSH, CDR2 LQKENI, per germline. The CDR3 extends over 13 amino acids. Sequencing used PBMCs or T cells enriched from blood (not recorded which). The gene calls are TRBV18 and TRBJ2-5; D call uncertain. This sequence was found in a woman under 40 who had been exposed to COVID-19. In nucleotides, the CDR3 is TGTGCCAGCTCACATTCCAGACAAGAGACCCAGTACTTC. Translation: CASSHSRQETQYF.